This TCR beta chain was documented in a study of Ad26.COV2.S vaccination and SARS-CoV-2 variants. Study background: In the study, Ad26.COV2.S was injected intramuscularly once, or twice 56 days apart. General study points: People who got the vaccine had more spike-specific TCR breadth than people who got placebo.

Sequencing used immunoSEQ multiplex PCR; TCRdb keeps in-frame clones, though not all of them. Found here are approximately 300,000 clones, around 85% of them singletons; the top ten hold roughly 2%. Treatment meaning: about 20 received Ad26.COV2.S at low or high dose, single or two shots; roughly five received placebo; per-sample allocation not given. At day 63 after the first vaccine or placebo injection, samples were drawn. Wuhan-strain SARS-CoV-2 spike was expressed by the Ad26 vector that made up the vaccine. The V end was cut by 0 bases, the J end by 5 bases, with 15 bases between. This CDR3 has 16 amino acids. Germline-derived CDR1 and CDR2 are SGDLS and YYNGEE. Worth noting for this clone: Its antigen is as yet unknown.

The chain combines TRBV9 with TRBJ1-3; D may be TRBD1 (5 bases). The receptor comes from a person aged 18-65 years who received the Ad26.COV2.S COVID-19 vaccine or a placebo. Source: peripheral blood, taken in a trial of Ad26.COV2.S vaccine versus placebo. CDR3 nucleotide sequence: TGTGCCAGCAGCGTAGCTGAGGGACGTCTCCGAAACACCATATATTTT. It specifies CASSVAEGRLRNTIYF.